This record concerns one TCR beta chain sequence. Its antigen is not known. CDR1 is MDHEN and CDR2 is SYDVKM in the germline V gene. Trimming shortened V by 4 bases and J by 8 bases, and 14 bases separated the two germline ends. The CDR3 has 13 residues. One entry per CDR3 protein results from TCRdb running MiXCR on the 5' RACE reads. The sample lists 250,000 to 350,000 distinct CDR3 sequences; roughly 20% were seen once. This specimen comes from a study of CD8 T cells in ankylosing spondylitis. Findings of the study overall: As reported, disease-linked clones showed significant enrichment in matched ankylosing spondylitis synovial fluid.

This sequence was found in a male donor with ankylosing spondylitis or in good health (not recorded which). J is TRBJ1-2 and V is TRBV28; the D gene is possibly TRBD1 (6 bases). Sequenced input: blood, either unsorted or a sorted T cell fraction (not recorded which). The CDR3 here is CASSSTGWRGYTF. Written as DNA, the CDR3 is TGTGCCAGCAGTTCGACAGGTTGGAGGGGCTACACCTTC.